This paragraph reports one TCR beta chain. It was during active infection that Seattle patients were enrolled and then longitudinally followed. This sample is part of a study of blood T cell repertoires in COVID-19. Study-wide context: Collection of acute and convalescent COVID-19 samples took place in the United States, Italy and Spain. PBMCs, B-cell-depleted T cells, or T cells were the source of the cDNA or gDNA that made up the material.

Method: immunoSEQ multiplex PCR; TCRdb's copy keeps in-frame clones and lacks some. This table has some 220,000 clones, approximately 85% appearing once. In germline, CDR1 is SGHRS, CDR2 YFSETQ. The ends lost 2 bases at V and 5 bases at J; junction bases unmatched: 8. CDR3 length: 16 amino acids. The chain joins TRBV5-1 to TRBJ2-1; 9 positions agree with TRBD1. Material for sequencing was peripheral blood. This clonotype originated in a woman in her 70s with COVID-19, enrolled during active disease. The CDR3 coding sequence is TGCGCCAGCAGCTTCGAGACAGGGGGAATTAACAATGAGCAGTTCTTC. This gives the protein CASSFETGGINNEQFF.